Listed below are T cell receptor beta chains from one sample, sequenced in a study of blood T cell repertoires in COVID-19. Using immunoSEQ multiplex PCR, the repertoire was profiled, and TCRdb retains in-frame clones only, with some absent. Here the sample spans hundreds of thousands of clones, roughly 86% being singletons. The sample consisted of PBMCs or T cells enriched from blood (not recorded which). Receptors were obtained from a woman between 18 and 30 years old who had recovered from COVID-19. Each CDR3 is given without its conserved first and last residue. Each record gives: V gene, CDR3 protein.

V: TRBV18; CDR3: ASSLGLAGARELF
V: TRBV6-2/TRBV6-3; CDR3: ASSYSRVGLTSGNTIY
V: TRBV11-2; CDR3: ASSLANVATGGVDGEQY
V: TRBV7-3; CDR3: ASSRNRNTEAF
V: TRBV7-9; CDR3: ASSGTGEGSEETQY
V: TRBV12-3/TRBV12-4; CDR3: ASSLNAGETQY
V: TRBV5-1; CDR3: ASSVNRGPYGYT
V: TRBV23-1; CDR3: ASSRSVTGAHEQY
V: TRBV7-9; CDR3: ASSLAEGYSNQPQH
V: TRBV18; CDR3: ASSPSAGDTYNEQF
V: TRBV7-2; CDR3: ASSTQGASYEQY